Shown below are 11 T cell receptor beta chains from a single sample sequenced in a study of somatic mutations in cytotoxic T cells in rheumatoid arthritis. Clones were sequenced by immunoSEQ multiplex PCR, and TCRdb holds only the in-frame ones, with some missing. Of 13,000 to 15,000 clones in the sample, 82% were seen once. Material: CD8+ T cells sorted from blood. The receptors derive from an adult with rheumatoid arthritis.

The gene calls are TRBV18 and TRBJ2-2; 9 bases match TRBD1. Germline CDR1 reads KGHSH; CDR2 reads LQKENI. CDR3 length: 16 residues. V was clipped by 3 bases and J by 6 bases; unmatched bases: 8. The CDR3 sequence: CASSPLDRGIAGELFF. The CDR3 bases are TGTGCCAGCTCACCCCTGGACAGGGGAATCGCCGGGGAGCTGTTTTTT.

The chain has TRBV11-2 and TRBJ2-7; no clear D gene. The CDR3 is 13 amino acids. Germline V gives CDR1 SGHAT, CDR2 FQNNGV. V was pared by 5 bases and J by 1 base, with 9 bases between. DNA for the CDR3: TGTGCCAGCAGCCTACTTGTGTCCTACGAGCAGTACTTC. Translated: CASSLLVSYEQYF.

V is TRBV5-1 and J is TRBJ1-2; D remains ambiguous. The germline V and J ends were trimmed by 3 bases and 4 bases, with 16 bases remaining between them. The CDR3 spans 15 residues. The germline gives CDR1 SGHRS, CDR2 YFSETQ. CDR3 nucleotides: TGCGCCAGCAGCTCCGAGTCAGGCCTTCTCTATGGCTACACCTTC. Protein: CASSSESGLLYGYTF.

This chain connects TRBV30 to TRBJ1-2; the D gene is possibly TRBD1 (5 bases). The V and J ends lost 0 bases and 7 bases respectively, with 12 bases between them. The CDR3 consists of 13 residues. In germline, CDR1 is GTSNPN, CDR2 SVGIG (reference sequence). CDR3 residues: CAWSVLGEGGYTF. The CDR3 DNA sequence: TGTGCCTGGAGTGTACTAGGGGAGGGTGGCTACACCTTC.

The genes are TRBV6-1 and TRBJ2-7, with 8 bases aligning to TRBD1. J lost 6 bases, V lost 6 bases, and 10 bases had no gene match. CDR3 length: 14 residues. Germline CDR1 and CDR2: MNHNS and SASEGT. Here the CDR3 DNA reads TGTGCCAGCAGCTGGGAGACAGGGGCGTCCGAGCAGTACTTC. Protein: CASSWETGASEQYF.

The chain has TRBV7-9 and TRBJ1-4, with 7 nucleotides matching TRBD1. This CDR3 comprises 15 residues. Germline V lookup: CDR1 SEHNR, CDR2 FQNEAQ (reference sequence). After removal of 5 bases from V and 3 bases from J, the junction contained 6 bases not matched to a gene. CDR3 residues: CASSTPQGPNEKLFF. CDR3 nucleotide sequence: TGTGCCAGCAGCACGCCACAGGGGCCTAATGAAAAACTGTTTTTT. Looking up the rest from reference TRBV7-9 and TRBJ1-4 gives the full variable domain: DTGVSQNPRHKITKRGQNVTFRCDPISEHNRLYWYRQTLGQGPEFLTYFQNEAQLEKSRLLSDRFSAERPKGSFSTLEIQRTEQGDSAMYLCASSTPQGPNEKLFFGSGTQLSVL.

V usage is TRBV7-8 and J usage is TRBJ2-5, with TRBD2 identical over 16 bases. Trimming cost V 5 bases and J 1 base; bases outside gene matches: 10. Germline values: CDR1 SGHVS, CDR2 FQNEAQ. CDR3 length: 19 residues. Here the CDR3 reads CASSPLQGTSGGAQETQYF. The DNA for the CDR3 is TGTGCCAGCAGCCCATTACAGGGGACTAGCGGGGGGGCCCAAGAGACCCAGTACTTC. The entire variable domain, with the rest obtained from reference TRBV7-8 and TRBJ2-5, is as follows: GAGVSQSPRYKVAKRGQDVALRCDPISGHVSLFWYQQALGQGPEFLTYFQNEAQLDKSGLPSDRFFAERPEGSVSTLKIQRTQQEDSAVYLCASSPLQGTSGGAQETQYFGPGTRLLVL.

In this sample, this clone turned up a few times. The chain uses TRBV2 and TRBJ2-7, with 7 bases that match TRBD1. The germline V gene has CDR1 SNHLY and CDR2 FYNNEI. The CDR3 has 10 residues. Unmatched junction bases numbered 3, after V lost 11 bases and J lost 5 bases. The CDR3 nucleotides read TGTGCCCAGCAGGGGGACGAGCAGTACTTC. As protein: CAQQGDEQYF.

The CDR3 here is CASSGPKAGRGEQYF. The CDR3 DNA reads as TGTGCCAGCAGTGGCCCCAAAGCGGGACGAGGGGAGCAGTACTTC. This chain joins TRBV28 and TRBJ2-7; 7 positions match TRBD2. The CDR3 runs 15 residues. Germline CDR1 and CDR2: MDHEN and SYDVKM. V trimming: 5 bases; J trimming: 7 bases; junction bases outside the gene matches: 14.

The chain carries TRBV19 and TRBJ1-5; a weak D match, TRBD1 (5 bases). There are 13 residues in the CDR3. Germline values: CDR1 LNHDA, CDR2 SQIVND (reference sequence). V lost 10 bases and J lost 6, with 16 bases in between. The CDR3 here is CATSKGEGQPQHF. CDR3 in DNA: TGTGCCACCAGCAAAGGGGAAGGTCAGCCCCAGCATTTT.

This chain joins TRBV5-6 and TRBJ2-1; D gene ambiguous. The V gene lost 4 bases and the J gene lost 6 bases, with 5 bases spanning the gap. Germline CDR1 reads SGHDT; CDR2 reads YYEEEE. CDR3 length: 11 residues. CDR3 residues: CASSGPNEQFF. The DNA for the CDR3 is TGTGCCAGCAGCGGTCCCAATGAGCAGTTCTTC.